Here is one T cell receptor beta chain with its context. Its antigen is as yet unknown. The CDR3 loop spans 13 amino acids. With 8 bases removed from V and 4 bases from J, the gap between germline ends came to 14 bases. Germline V gene lookup returns CDR1 SNHLY and CDR2 FYNNEI. The data derive from a study of T cell responses to AZD1222 COVID-19 vaccine. Whole-study results and caveats: Nearly half of spike-specific TCRs reportedly target unmutated variant regions. It was only after the peak T cell response that any repertoires were sampled. Increases in Spike-specific TCR breadth and depth were seen after two AZD1222 doses. It should be noted that donors were predominantly white British and more often female, and clonal diversity was possibly underestimated.

Data came from immunoSEQ multiplex PCR; TCRdb stores just in-frame clones and leaves some out. The table lists about 220,000 clones, around 93% of them singletons. This chain links TRBV2 with TRBJ1-2; D possibly corresponds to TRBD1 (5 bases). The specimen was peripheral blood, collected on day 0 of MenACWY control vaccination. This clonotype was obtained from an adult in good health. CDR3 bases: TGTGCCAGCGATGCCGACAGTCGCTATGGCTACACCTTC. Translation gives CASDADSRYGYTF.